This T cell receptor (beta chain) derives from a study of identical twins. The CDR3 is made up of 15 amino acids. The V gene's germline CDR1 is SGHRS and CDR2 YFSETQ. Trimming took 0 bases from V and 2 from J; bases not matched to a gene: 4. Notes on the study in general: With abundant cord blood beta clonotypes, insertions were fewer; memory repertoires showed no such pattern. Twins' excess sharing was less marked for out-of-frame beta sequences.

Ten or more counts support this clonotype. Antigen unknown. Through template switching, a universal primer site was introduced, and the cDNA contained unique molecular identifiers. TCRdb re-called the 5' RACE reads with MiXCR, one entry per CDR3 protein. The data hold roughly 260,000 distinct CDR3 sequences, with roughly 7.5% observed a single time. The same sample was also used in a study of yellow fever vaccine responses in identical twins. As that study records: Twins showed a vaccine T cell response that reportedly seemed partly convergent, partly personalized.

The sequenced sample consisted of CD8+ T cells sorted from blood. The receptor was derived from a woman between 18 and 29 years old in good health. The V call is TRBV5-1, the J call TRBJ1-1, with TRBD1 identical over 7 bases. The CDR3, as DNA: TGCGCCAGCAGCTTGGGGGACAGATATAACACTGAAGCTTTCTTT. Amino acid sequence: CASSLGDRYNTEAFF.